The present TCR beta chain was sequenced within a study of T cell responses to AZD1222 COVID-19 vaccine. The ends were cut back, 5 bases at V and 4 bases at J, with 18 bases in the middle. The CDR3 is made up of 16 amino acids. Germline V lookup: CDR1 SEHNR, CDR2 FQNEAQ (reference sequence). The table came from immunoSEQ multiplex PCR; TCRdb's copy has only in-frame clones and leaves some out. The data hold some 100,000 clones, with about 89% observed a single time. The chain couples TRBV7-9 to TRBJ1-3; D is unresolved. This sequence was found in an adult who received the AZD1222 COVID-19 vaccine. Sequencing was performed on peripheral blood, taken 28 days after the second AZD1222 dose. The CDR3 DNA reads TGTGCCAGCAGCGGGCGGACGGAGGTAACGGGAAACACCATATATTTT. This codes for CASSGRTEVTGNTIYF.